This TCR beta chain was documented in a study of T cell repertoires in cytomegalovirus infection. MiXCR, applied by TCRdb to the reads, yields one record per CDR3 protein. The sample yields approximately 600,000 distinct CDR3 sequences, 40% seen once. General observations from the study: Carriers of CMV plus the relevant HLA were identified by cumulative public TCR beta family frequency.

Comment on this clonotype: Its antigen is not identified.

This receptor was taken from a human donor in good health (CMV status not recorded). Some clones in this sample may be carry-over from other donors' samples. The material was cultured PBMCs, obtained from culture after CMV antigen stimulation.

The CDR3 reads CASSSQMWGLDNEQFF. The CDR3 DNA sequence: TGTGCCAGCAGTTCCCAGATGTGGGGACTCGACAATGAGCAGTTCTTC. V and J are TRBV27 and TRBJ2-1, with D possibly matching TRBD2 (6 bases). The CDR3 runs 16 residues. Germline assignment: CDR1 MNHEY and CDR2 SMNVEV (reference sequence). Trimming took off 4 bases at V and 5 bases at J, with 18 bases between the two ends.